Shown below are 14 T cell receptor beta chains from a single sample sequenced in a study of neurological immune-mediated disorders. TCRdb independently ran MiXCR on the 5' RACE reads; one entry per CDR3 protein. The data hold about 16,000 distinct CDR3 sequences, with less than 25% observed a single time. The material sequenced was PBMCs. All receptors come from a man in his forties or fifties in good health.

The chain's CDR3 is CASSLVGQSYEQYF. In nucleotides, the CDR3 is TGTGCCAGCAGCTTAGTTGGACAGTCCTACGAGCAGTACTTC. This rearrangement joins TRBV7-2 to TRBJ2-7; D is perhaps TRBD1 (6 bases). CDR1 and CDR2 (germline): SGHTA, FQGNSA. The CDR3 totals 14 residues. The V and J ends lost 1 base and 1 base respectively, with 8 bases between them.

This clonotype was observed many times. V gene TRBV5-1 combines with J gene TRBJ2-7; TRBD1 agrees at 12 bases. V lost 1 base to trimming and J lost 4 bases; unmatched junction nucleotides: 12. Germline CDR1 SGHRS, CDR2 YFSETQ. CDR3 length: 18 amino acids. The CDR3 sequence is CASSLLRGQGASGYEQYF. The CDR3 coding sequence is TGCGCCAGCAGCTTGTTAAGGGGACAGGGGGCTTCTGGGTACGAGCAGTACTTC.

This clonotype has at least ten counts. V usage is TRBV20-1 and J usage is TRBJ2-5; TRBD2 matches at 11 bases. Germline CDR1 DFQATT, CDR2 SNEGSKA (reference sequence). The CDR3 totals 16 residues. V trimming: 4 bases; J trimming: 0 bases; junction bases outside the gene matches: 7. The CDR3 protein is CSAIPGLAVYQETQYF. The CDR3 nucleotides are TGCAGTGCTATACCGGGACTAGCGGTGTACCAAGAGACCCAGTACTTC.

This clonotype was seen at least ten times. The genes are TRBV6-2 or TRBV6-3 and TRBJ2-7; D unclear. The CDR3 sequence is 14 residues long. V lost 2 bases to trimming and J lost 6 bases, with 14 bases between them. Germline V gene lookup returns CDR1 MNHEY and CDR2 SVGEGT. In DNA form, the CDR3 reads TGTGCCAGCAGTTACACTGCCGACATTGCCGAGCAGTACTTC. This gives the protein CASSYTADIAEQYF.

This clonotype came up many times. V and J are TRBV2 and TRBJ2-7, with D unclear. This CDR3 comprises 14 residues. Between the trimmed V and J ends, which lost 4 bases and 2 bases, there was a span of 12 bases. Germline values: CDR1 SNHLY, CDR2 FYNNEI. In nucleotides, the CDR3 is TGTGCCAGCAGTGTCGGAGACGGAGCCTACGAGCAGTACTTC. This encodes CASSVGDGAYEQYF.

The chain recombines TRBV5-1 with TRBJ2-2; D possibly corresponds to TRBD2 (5 bases). The V end lost 2 bases, the J end lost 3 bases, and 14 bases lay between the germline ends. CDR1 SGHRS and CDR2 YFSETQ come from the germline V gene. CDR3 length equals 16 residues. CDR3 amino acids: CASSFQAGDHTGELFF. The CDR3 DNA reads TGCGCCAGCAGCTTCCAGGCCGGGGATCACACCGGGGAGCTGTTTTTT.

This clonotype was observed at least ten times. The gene calls are TRBV7-2 and TRBJ2-5, with D maybe TRBD2 (6 bases). CDR3 length equals 15 residues. V lost 2 bases and J 4 bases, leaving 14 bases between the germline ends. Germline CDR1 is SGHTA and CDR2 is FQGNSA. This CDR3 is CASSLRGTRLETQYF. The CDR3 bases are TGTGCCAGCAGCTTAAGAGGGACTCGGCTAGAGACCCAGTACTTC.

By frequency in the sample, this clonotype is medium-sized. The gene calls are TRBV28 and TRBJ1-2, with 8 bases identical to TRBD1. The V and J ends lost 3 bases and 2 bases, in that order; junction bases with no gene match: 5. The length of the CDR3 is 15 residues. Per the germline V gene, CDR1 is MDHEN and CDR2 is SYDVKM. The CDR3 region is CASSLGGQGNYGYTF. The CDR3 DNA reads TGTGCCAGCAGTTTGGGCGGACAGGGAAACTATGGCTACACCTTC.

The rearrangement uses TRBV5-1 and TRBJ2-3; 12 nucleotides align to TRBD2. The CDR3 extends over 16 amino acids. Germline CDR1 reads SGHRS; CDR2 reads YFSETQ. V lost 4 bases and J lost 2; bases outside the gene matches: 5. The CDR3 region is CASSPGTSGHTDTQYF. The CDR3 region has the DNA TGCGCCAGCAGCCCCGGGACTAGCGGGCACACAGATACGCAGTATTTT.

This clonotype was recorded many times. The V call is TRBV5-1, the J call TRBJ2-1; 9 bases align to TRBD2. Trimming cost V 2 bases and J 5 bases; bases outside gene matches: 5. The germline V gene encodes CDR1 SGHRS and CDR2 YFSETQ. The CDR3 has 15 amino acids. The CDR3 reads CASSFGTSRDNEQFF. For the CDR3, the DNA is TGCGCCAGCAGCTTCGGGACTAGCAGAGACAATGAGCAGTTCTTC.

This clonotype has a count of ten or more. The chain recombines TRBV20-1 with TRBJ2-1, with TRBD2 matching over 9 bases. The V segment lost 0 bases and the J segment 4 bases; nucleotides outside the gene matches: 4. CDR1 DFQATT and CDR2 SNEGSKA come from the germline V gene (reference sequence). This CDR3 is built from 15 residues. The CDR3 sequence: CSARDVLAGYNEQFF. The DNA of the CDR3 is TGCAGTGCTAGAGACGTACTAGCGGGTTACAATGAGCAGTTCTTC.

This clonotype was seen a few times. The chain employs TRBV5-1 and TRBJ2-1; 13 bases are shared with TRBD2. Germline V CDR1 and CDR2: SGHRS, YFSETQ. With V trimmed by 5 bases and J by 5 bases, 1 base remained unmatched. The CDR3 spans 14 residues. Here the CDR3 reads CASRTSGRDNEQFF. For the CDR3, the DNA is TGCGCCAGCAGAACTAGCGGGAGGGACAATGAGCAGTTCTTC.

CDR3 in amino acids: CAISRGRDEQFF. CDR3 bases: TGTGCCATAAGCCGCGGGAGGGATGAGCAGTTCTTC. This chain uses TRBV10-3 with TRBJ2-1, with 9 positions matching TRBD2. CDR3 length: 12 residues. Trimming cost V 9 bases and J 8 bases; bases outside gene matches: 5. Germline CDR1 ENHRY, CDR2 SYGVKD.

This rearrangement joins TRBV20-1 to TRBJ2-5, with 11 bases lining up with TRBD1. This CDR3 region has 15 residues. V lost 5 bases to trimming and J lost 4 bases; unmatched junction nucleotides: 9. The germline gives CDR1 DFQATT, CDR2 SNEGSKA (reference sequence). CDR3 amino acids: CSAPRGQGVGETQYF. CDR3 nucleotide sequence: TGCAGTGCTCCCAGGGGACAGGGGGTAGGAGAGACCCAGTACTTC.